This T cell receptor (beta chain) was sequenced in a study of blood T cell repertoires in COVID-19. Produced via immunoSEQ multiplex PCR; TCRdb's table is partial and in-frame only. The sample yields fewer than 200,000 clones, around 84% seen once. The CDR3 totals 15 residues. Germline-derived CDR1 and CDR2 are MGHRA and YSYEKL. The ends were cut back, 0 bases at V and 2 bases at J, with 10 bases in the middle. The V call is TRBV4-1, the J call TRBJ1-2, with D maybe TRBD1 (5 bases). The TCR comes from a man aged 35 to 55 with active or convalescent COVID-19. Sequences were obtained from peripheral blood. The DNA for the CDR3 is TGCGCCAGCAGCCAAGATAGGACATACAACTATGGCTACACCTTC. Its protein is CASSQDRTYNYGYTF.